The source of this TCR beta chain is a study of post-analysis software for immune sequencing data. Regarding the study as a whole: The study found TRBV5-6, TRBV5-1 and TRBV20-1 among a few TRBV segments more frequent in patients than controls.

TCR beta cDNA libraries had unique molecular identifiers. TCRdb re-called the PCR reads with MiXCR, one entry per CDR3 protein. The table has 800,000 to 950,000 distinct CDR3 sequences, 53% seen once. This CDR3 contains 15 residues. Germline CDR1 DFQATT, CDR2 SNEGSKA (reference sequence). Deletions cut 3 bases from V and 5 bases from J, with 17 bases between. Comment on this clonotype: Its matching antigen is unknown.

The sequencing input was blood. The chain is built from TRBV20-1 and TRBJ2-1, with D maybe TRBD2 (7 bases). The TCR was taken from a girl between 5 and 17 years old with multiple sclerosis. In nucleotides, the CDR3 is TGCAGTGCTAGGACCTTGGCGGGGGCCAACAATGAGCAGTTCTTC. It translates to CSARTLAGANNEQFF.